Shown below are 23 T cell receptor beta chains from a single sample sequenced in a study of Graves' ophthalmopathy and Graves' hyperthyroidism. RNA transcripts were the source from which TCR beta CDR3 regions were amplified. First-round RT-PCR employed HTBI primers, with a second-round multiplex PCR after it. Each CDR3 protein is one row after TCRdb ran MiXCR on the multiplex PCR reads. This sample has almost 750,000 distinct CDR3 sequences, with approximately 40% found just once. What was sequenced was peripheral blood. Receptors originate from an adult man with Graves' ophthalmopathy.

In regard to this clonotype: This may arise from a read error, as a much more abundant clone is one base away. The J gene is TRBJ1-2, the V gene TRBV29-1, with D possibly matching TRBD1 (6 bases). V was cut by 6 bases and J by 9 bases, with 23 bases left in between. The CDR3 sequence is 14 residues long. CDR1 SQVTM and CDR2 ANQGSEA come from the germline V gene. The CDR3 here is CSVGGYAGQHRYTF. The CDR3 nucleotides are TGCAGCGTCGGGGGGTACGCAGGACAGCATCGCTACACCTTC.

The chain uses TRBV5-5 and TRBJ1-1, with D perhaps TRBD1 (5 bases). The CDR3 consists of 15 residues. V was cut by 4 bases and J by 5 bases, with 18 bases left in between. Germline CDR1 and CDR2: SGHKS and YYEKEE (reference sequence). In DNA form, the CDR3 reads TGTGCCAGCAGCCCTCCCGGGACGGCGGGGACTGAAGCTTTCTTT. As protein: CASSPPGTAGTEAFF.

J is TRBJ1-5 and V is TRBV2; tentatively, D is TRBD1 (5 bases). Trimming removed 5 bases at V and 7 bases at J, with 21 bases between. Germline CDR1 and CDR2: SNHLY and FYNNEI. This CDR3 spans 16 amino acids. The CDR3 loop reads CASSQRPGTYEQPQHF. In DNA, the CDR3 is TGTGCCAGCAGTCAGCGGCCAGGGACCTACGAGCAGCCCCAGCATTTT.

J is TRBJ1-3 and V is TRBV4-3, with D uncertain. This CDR3 region has 16 residues. Germline V CDR1 and CDR2: LGHNA, YSLEER. Between the trimmed V and J ends, which lost 0 bases and 0 bases, there was a span of 9 bases. DNA for the CDR3: TGCGCCAGCAGCCAAGAGACATCAAGCTCTGGAAACACCATATATTTT. Amino acid sequence: CASSQETSSSGNTIYF.

The genes are TRBV10-2 and TRBJ2-5, with 9 bases fitting TRBD1. Germline V gene data show CDR1 as WSHSY and CDR2 as SAAADI. Losses at the gene ends were 4 bases for V and 2 bases for J; bases not matched to a gene: 20. CDR3 length equals 20 residues. The CDR3 nucleotides read TGCGCCAGCAGTGGGTCGTCCTCGTTTCTGGACAGGGGAGGGCAAGAGACCCAGTACTTC. Protein: CASSGSSSFLDRGGQETQYF.

The chain employs TRBV7-3 and TRBJ1-2; 7 bases line up with TRBD1. V lost 5 bases to trimming and J lost 4 bases; unmatched junction nucleotides: 10. Germline V gives CDR1 SGHTA, CDR2 FQGTGA. The CDR3 totals 15 residues. CDR3 sequence reads: CASSLEGTAIYGYTF. CDR3 sequence (DNA): TGTGCCAGCAGCCTTGAGGGGACAGCGATCTATGGCTACACCTTC.

The chain employs TRBV11-2 and TRBJ2-5; TRBD1 agrees at 9 bases. The J call may be wrong; the DNA end is better matched by TRBJ2-1. The CDR3 consists of 16 residues. CDR1 SGHAT and CDR2 FQNNGV come from the germline V gene. In DNA form, the CDR3 reads TGTGCCAGCAGCTCTAGAGCCGGGACAGGGCGGAATGAGCAGTTCTTC. Protein: CASSSRAGTGRNEQFF.

This clonotype occurred once. The junction shows a germline mismatch at one end, possibly a read error. The chain employs TRBV7-8 and TRBJ2-5, with D possibly being TRBD1 (6 bases). Germline loops: CDR1 SGHVS, CDR2 FQNEAQ. This CDR3 contains 14 residues. CDR3 sequence (DNA): TGTGCCAGCAGCTTGACAGGTTTACAAGAGGCCCAGTACTTC. Translated, it gives CASSLTGLQEAQYF. Combining the CDR3 with reference TRBV7-8 and TRBJ2-5 gives the whole variable domain GAGVSQSPRYKVAKRGQDVALRCDPISGHVSLFWYQQALGQGPEFLTYFQNEAQLDKSGLPSDRFFAERPEGSVSTLKIQRTQQEDSAVYLCASSLTGLQEAQYFGPGTRLLVL.

There are many counts of this clonotype. The chain is built from TRBV2 and TRBJ2-7; D not resolved. CDR3 length equals 11 residues. Trimming pared 0 bases from V and 12 bases from J, leaving 9 bases between. CDR1 is SNHLY and CDR2 is FYNNEI in the germline V gene. CDR3 DNA sequence: TGTGCCAGCAGTGAAGCGCTTGAGTCGTACTTC. Amino acids: CASSEALESYF.

The V gene is TRBV25-1, the J gene TRBJ1-2, with D perhaps TRBD1 (6 bases). The V gene's germline CDR1 is MGHDK and CDR2 SYGVNS. CDR3 length equals 15 residues. V was pared by 5 bases and J by 3 bases, with 16 bases between. CDR3 DNA: TGTGCCAGCAGTCCTCCGACAGGCACGGACTATGGCTACACCTTC. It specifies CASSPPTGTDYGYTF.

This clonotype came up a few times. J is TRBJ2-5 and V is TRBV7-3; 7 bases align to TRBD1. Trimming removed 2 bases from V and 5 bases from J; junction bases left unmatched: 8. This CDR3 region has 15 residues. Germline CDR1 is SGHTA and CDR2 is FQGTGA. The CDR3 coding sequence is TGTGCCAGCAGCTTAGAGGGGGCGTCTGGGGAGACCCAGTACTTC. Its translation: CASSLEGASGETQYF.

A few counts support this clonotype. V is TRBV7-2 and J is TRBJ2-7, with 8 bases aligning to TRBD2. The CDR3 is 15 amino acids. Looked up from germline, CDR1 is SGHTA and CDR2 is FQGNSA. V lost 5 bases, J lost 4 bases, and 10 bases stayed unmatched. In DNA, the CDR3 is TGTGCCAGCAGCCCAGCACGACTAGCGCTTTACGAGCAGTACTTC. It translates to CASSPARLALYEQYF.

The chain employs TRBV11-2 and TRBJ1-2; D is possibly TRBD1 (6 bases). V was shortened by 1 base and J by 0 bases, with 27 bases between the two germline ends. Germline assignment: CDR1 SGHAT and CDR2 FQNNGV. The CDR3 contains 21 residues. The CDR3 DNA reads as TGTGCCAGCAGCTTAGTTGTGACGAGTGGGGACATGAGGGTTTCTAACTATGGCTACACCTTC. Residues: CASSLVVTSGDMRVSNYGYTF. Full variable domain (missing parts from reference TRBV11-2 and TRBJ1-2): EAGVAQSPRYKIIEKRQSVAFWCNPISGHATLYWYQQILGQGPKLLIQFQNNGVVDDSQLPKDRFSAERLKGVDSTLKIQPAKLEDSAVYLCASSLVVTSGDMRVSNYGYTFGSGTRLTVV.

This clonotype was picked up a small number of times. CDR3 DNA sequence: TGTGCCAGCAGCTTTCCTATAATAGGACCTCAAGAGACCCAGTACTTC. Its protein is CASSFPIIGPQETQYF. The chain recombines TRBV7-9 with TRBJ2-5; D is uncertain. Trimming removed 3 bases from V and 2 bases from J, with 16 bases in between. The CDR3 totals 16 residues. CDR1 and CDR2 (germline): SEHNR, FQNEAQ (reference sequence).

This clonotype was recorded at least ten times. The rearrangement joins TRBV15 to TRBJ2-2, with a tentative D call TRBD1 (7 bases). Germline V gives CDR1 LNHNV, CDR2 YYDKDF (reference sequence). This CDR3 contains 13 residues. V was cut by 7 bases and J by 3 bases, with 9 bases left in between. In nucleotides, the CDR3 is TGTGCCACCACAGGGGGGTACACCGGGGAGCTGTTTTTT. The encoded protein is CATTGGYTGELFF.

This clonotype was picked up many times. V gene TRBV10-1 combines with J gene TRBJ2-7, with D tentatively TRBD1 (5 bases). The CDR3 covers 12 residues. Germline CDR1 is WNHNN and CDR2 is SYGVQD (reference sequence). V was clipped by 8 bases and J by 2 bases, with 10 bases between them. CDR3 sequence reads: CASGQGTYEQYF. In DNA form, the CDR3 reads TGCGCCAGCGGCCAGGGAACCTACGAGCAGTACTTC.

This chain joins TRBV13 and TRBJ2-5; D may be TRBD1 or TRBD2 (6 bases each). Germline V gene sequence: CDR1 PRHDT, CDR2 FYEKMQ (reference sequence). The V gene lost 6 bases and the J gene lost 0 bases, with 20 bases spanning the gap. This CDR3 region has 17 residues. The DNA for the CDR3 is TGTGCCAGCAGTTACTTGGGAGGCGGGACACACCAAGAGACCCAGTACTTC. Its translation is CASSYLGGGTHQETQYF.

The chain uses TRBV20-1 and TRBJ2-5, with unresolved D. This CDR3 has 14 residues. Germline assignment: CDR1 DFQATT and CDR2 SNEGSKA (reference sequence). Between the trimmed V and J ends, which lost 0 bases and 1 base, there was a span of 9 bases. The CDR3 region is CSAREGTTQETQYF. CDR3 DNA: TGCAGTGCTAGAGAAGGAACAACCCAAGAGACCCAGTACTTC.

This clonotype was detected a few times. The chain has TRBV7-3 and TRBJ1-2; D unresolved. Germline lookup yields CDR1 SGHTA and CDR2 FQGTGA. V gave up 5 bases and J gave up 8 bases, with 18 bases separating them. The CDR3 runs 14 residues. CDR3 DNA sequence: TGTGCCAGCAGCCAAGATGGTCTACTAGGGGGCTACACCTTC. Translated, it gives CASSQDGLLGGYTF.

In this sample, this clonotype turned up many times. The rearrangement joins TRBV29-1 to TRBJ2-5, with 12 bases fitting TRBD2. Germline CDR1 is SQVTM and CDR2 is ANQGSEA. J gave up 5 bases and V 6 bases, and 7 bases lay outside the gene matches. The CDR3 totals 14 residues. The chain's CDR3 is CSVTTSGSGETQYF. The CDR3 bases are TGCAGCGTCACGACTAGCGGGAGCGGGGAGACCCAGTACTTC.

Worth noting for this clonotype: At one end the junction does not follow the germline gene, possibly because of a read error. The chain has TRBV5-5 and TRBJ2-7; 7 bases align to TRBD2. The CDR3 covers 14 residues. Looked up from germline, CDR1 is SGHKS and CDR2 is YYEKEE (reference sequence). CDR3 amino acids: CPAGAGAGDNEQLF. CDR3 coding DNA: TGTCCCGCGGGAGCGGGCGCCGGCGACAATGAGCAGCTCTTC.

The gene calls are TRBV3-1 and TRBJ1-1; tentative D call: TRBD1 (5 bases). The CDR3 consists of 13 residues. In germline, CDR1 is LGHDT, CDR2 YNNKEL (reference sequence). Between the trimmed V and J ends, which lost 1 base and 8 bases, there was a span of 11 bases. The CDR3 DNA is TGTGCCAGCAGCCAAGTGGGGCAGTCCGAAGCTTTCTTT. Its translation is CASSQVGQSEAFF.

This clonotype was seen a handful of times. An end of the junction does not agree with germline; a read error may underlie this. The genes are TRBV10-2 and TRBJ1-1, with a tentative D call TRBD1 (6 bases). Germline-derived CDR1 and CDR2 are WSHSY and SAAADI. CDR3 size: 14 residues. CDR3 coding DNA: TGTGCCAGCAGGGGACCTAGGCTAAACACTGAAGCTTTCTTT. Its translation: CASRGPRLNTEAFF.